What follows is one TCR beta chain and its context. Its target is unknown. Donors comprised only Caucasian adults living in Nashville, Tennessee. From CD4+ cells came CD45RA+ naive and CD45RA-negative memory subsets. This sample was included in a study of shared clonotypes between healthy human individuals. Data came from immunoSEQ multiplex PCR; TCRdb stores just in-frame clones and leaves some out. The sample shows some 2.3 million clones, approximately 95% of them seen only once. The CDR3 contains 12 residues. Trimming cost V 7 bases and J 6 bases, with 10 bases left between them. Germline V lookup: CDR1 SNHLY, CDR2 FYNNEI. Study-wide points: A reduction in generation probabilities was seen for non-shared clonotypes relative to those shared by all four donors.

J is TRBJ1-3 and V is TRBV2; D is uncertain. The sample taken for sequencing was naive CD4+ T cells from PBMCs. The subset: CD45RA+ positively selected. The origin of this receptor is a young man in good health. Some clones in this sample may be carry-over from other donors' samples. The CDR3 coding sequence is TGTGCCAGCATGTGGCAGACAAACACCATATATTTT. Translation: CASMWQTNTIYF. The variable domain in full, with the rest retrieved from reference TRBV2 and TRBJ1-3, is EPEVTQTPSHQVTQMGQEVILRCVPISNHLYFYWYRQILGQKVEFLVSFYNNEISEKSEIFDDQFSVERPDGSNFTLKIRSTKLEDSAMYFCASMWQTNTIYFGEGSWLTVV.